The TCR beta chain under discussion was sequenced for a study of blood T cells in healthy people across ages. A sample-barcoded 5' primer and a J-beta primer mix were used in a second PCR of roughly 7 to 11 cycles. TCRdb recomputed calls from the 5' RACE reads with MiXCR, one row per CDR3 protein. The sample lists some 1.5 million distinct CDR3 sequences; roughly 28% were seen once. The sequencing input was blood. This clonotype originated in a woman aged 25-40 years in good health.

The CDR3 coding sequence is TGTGCCAGCAGCTTAGAAGTCCACGCCAATGAGCAGTTCTTC. Protein: CASSLEVHANEQFF. The V and J genes are TRBV11-2 and TRBJ2-1, with unresolved D. The CDR3 sequence is 14 residues long. Trimming took off 0 bases at V and 6 bases at J, with 9 bases between the two ends. Germline values: CDR1 SGHAT, CDR2 FQNNGV.